Listed here are 22 T cell receptor beta chains from one sample, sequenced in a study of beta chain features in type 1 diabetes. Study-wide points: Significant though moderate, a shortening of TCRB CDR3s appeared in all four CD4+ subsets of Type 1 diabetes patients.

All of the isolated RNA was reverse transcribed, so expressed TCRB transcripts were sequenced. Profiled with immunoSEQ multiplex PCR; TCRdb holds only in-frame clones, not every one. Of roughly 260,000 clones in the sample, roughly 20% are singletons; the top ten hold 0.028%. These TCRs' antigens remain unknown. Material: naive CD4+ T cells from blood. Receptor source: a woman aged 40-49 years with type 1 diabetes.

This chain links TRBV7-2 with TRBJ2-5; D might be TRBD2 (6 bases). The CDR3 has 15 residues. CDR1 and CDR2 from the germline V gene are SGHTA and FQGNSA. V lost 1 base, J lost 2 bases, and 11 bases lay in between. This chain's CDR3 is CASSLGSGGQETQYF. The CDR3 region has the DNA TGTGCCAGCAGCTTAGGCTCCGGGGGTCAAGAGACCCAGTACTTC.

The CDR3 DNA reads TGTGCCAGCAGCCTGGCTGAGGCCAGGGTATCGAAGCCCCAGCATTTT. This codes for CASSLAEARVSKPQHF. The genes are TRBV28 and TRBJ1-5, with D perhaps matching TRBD1 (5 bases). The CDR3 sequence is 16 residues long. The V end lost 6 bases, the J end lost 8 bases, and 23 bases lay between the germline ends. The germline V gene has CDR1 MDHEN and CDR2 SYDVKM.

The rearrangement uses TRBV28 and TRBJ2-3; the D gene is possibly TRBD2 (6 bases). V was clipped by 7 bases and J by 1 base, with 15 bases between them. Looked up from germline, CDR1 is MDHEN and CDR2 is SYDVKM. The CDR3 covers 15 residues. The CDR3, as DNA: TGTGCCAGCAAGGGCGGGAACGGGGGCACAGATACGCAGTATTTT. Protein product: CASKGGNGGTDTQYF. The variable domain in full, with the rest retrieved from reference TRBV28 and TRBJ2-3, is DVKVTQSSRYLVKRTGEKVFLECVQDMDHENMFWYRQDPGLGLRLIYFSYDVKMKEKGDIPEGYSVSREKKERFSLILESASTNQTSMYLCASKGGNGGTDTQYFGPGTRLTVL.

Only a few counts were recorded for this clone. V gene TRBV2 combines with J gene TRBJ2-2; 10 bases fit TRBD1. Germline V gives CDR1 SNHLY, CDR2 FYNNEI. CDR3 length equals 16 residues. With 4 bases clipped from V and 5 bases from J, the junction kept 7 bases outside the gene matches. CDR3 nucleotide sequence: TGTGCCAGCAGTGCCGGACAGGGGGGCCGGACCGGGGAGCTGTTTTTT. Translating gives CASSAGQGGRTGELFF.

The CDR3 coding sequence is TGTGCCAGCCAGGAACCGGGACAAGAGACCCAGTACTTC. Translated, it gives CASQEPGQETQYF. This sequence joins TRBV18 and TRBJ2-5, with a weak D call TRBD2 (5 bases). Germline CDR1 and CDR2: KGHSH and LQKENI. Between the trimmed V and J ends, which lost 8 bases and 2 bases, there was a span of 12 bases. This CDR3 is 13 amino acids long.

The chain has TRBV19 and TRBJ2-6, with a weak D call TRBD2 (5 bases). The CDR3 has 13 residues. Germline CDR1 and CDR2: LNHDA and SQIVND (reference sequence). The V and J ends lost 8 bases and 0 bases respectively, with 5 bases between them. The CDR3 is CASGSSGANVLTF. CDR3 DNA sequence: TGTGCCAGTGGGAGCTCTGGGGCCAACGTCCTGACTTTC.

This sequence joins TRBV25-1 and TRBJ2-5; possibly TRBD2 for D (7 bases). This CDR3 is 13 amino acids long. Looked up from germline, CDR1 is MGHDK and CDR2 is SYGVNS. Trimming removed 7 bases at V and 5 bases at J, with 14 bases between. The CDR3 nucleotides are TGTGCCAGCACCGCGGGGGCAAGGGAGACCCAGTACTTC. Translating gives CASTAGARETQYF.

This clone was picked up a small number of times. The chain recombines TRBV7-2 with TRBJ1-2, with D tentatively TRBD1 (5 bases). The CDR3 runs 15 residues. Trimming took off 0 bases at V and 5 bases at J, with 13 bases between the two ends. The germline V gene encodes CDR1 SGHTA and CDR2 FQGNSA. CDR3 bases: TGTGCCAGCAGCTTAGCGGCCAGGGCAGGGTATGGCTACACCTTC. This codes for CASSLAARAGYGYTF.

The rearrangement links TRBV7-2 to TRBJ2-3; D remains unclear. Germline-derived CDR1 and CDR2 are SGHTA and FQGNSA. The CDR3 consists of 15 residues. V shed 2 bases and J shed 3 bases, with 12 bases lying between them. The CDR3 sequence: CASSLNLGQTDTQYF. The CDR3 bases are TGTGCCAGCAGCTTAAACCTAGGCCAAACAGATACGCAGTATTTT.

This clone appeared once. The chain has TRBV7-9 and TRBJ1-1; possible D gene TRBD1, 5 bases. CDR1 SEHNR and CDR2 FQNEAQ come from the germline V gene (reference sequence). Between the trimmed V and J ends, which lost 4 bases and 4 bases, there was a span of 10 bases. The CDR3 has 13 amino acids. The CDR3 DNA sequence: TGTGCCAGCAGCTCCGGGGGGGGCACTGAAGCTTTCTTT. It translates to CASSSGGGTEAFF.

The chain has TRBV28 and TRBJ1-2; D call uncertain. CDR3 length: 13 amino acids. The germline V gene has CDR1 MDHEN and CDR2 SYDVKM. V lost 5 bases, J lost 5 bases, and 12 bases lay in between. CDR3 DNA: TGTGCCAGCAGTGCCGGGAAACGATATGGCTACACCTTC. Translated, it gives CASSAGKRYGYTF.

The chain employs TRBV30 and TRBJ2-1; D is uncertain. CDR1 and CDR2 from the germline V gene are GTSNPN and SVGIG (reference sequence). V was cut by 1 base and J by 8 bases, with 6 bases left in between. The CDR3 runs 11 residues. The CDR3 sequence: CAWSAQDEQFF. For the CDR3, the DNA is TGTGCCTGGAGTGCCCAGGATGAGCAGTTCTTC.

The table lists this clone with a few counts. The V and J genes are TRBV28 and TRBJ2-7; TRBD1 aligns across 8 bases. Germline V gene lookup returns CDR1 MDHEN and CDR2 SYDVKM. The ends lost 6 bases at V and 5 bases at J; junction bases unmatched: 9. This CDR3 spans 14 amino acids. The CDR3 sequence: CASSTGQAKDEQYF. The CDR3 DNA reads TGTGCCAGCAGCACGGGACAGGCCAAGGACGAGCAGTACTTC.

This chain connects TRBV29-1 to TRBJ2-1; possibly TRBD1 for D (5 bases). Germline values: CDR1 SQVTM, CDR2 ANQGSEA. Trimming stripped 8 bases from V and 10 bases from J, with 18 bases between. This CDR3 has 12 amino acids. In DNA form, the CDR3 reads TGCAGCTCAGGGTGGGTTCTGGGCGAGCAGTTCTTC. It encodes CSSGWVLGEQFF.

V usage is TRBV28 and J usage is TRBJ2-5; perhaps TRBD1 as D (6 bases). Trimming stripped 4 bases from V and 4 bases from J, with 10 bases between. The CDR3 length is 13 residues. Germline lookup yields CDR1 MDHEN and CDR2 SYDVKM. The DNA for the CDR3 is TGTGCCAGCAGTTCGGCACAGGGAGAGACCCAGTACTTC. Translating it yields CASSSAQGETQYF.

This rearrangement joins TRBV28 to TRBJ1-5; D perhaps matches TRBD1 (6 bases). Trimming stripped 5 bases from V and 2 bases from J, with 10 bases between. Germline V gene data show CDR1 as MDHEN and CDR2 as SYDVKM. The CDR3 is 14 residues long. The CDR3 loop reads CASSPRTGNQPQHF. In DNA, the CDR3 is TGTGCCAGCAGTCCTCGGACAGGCAATCAGCCCCAGCATTTT.

This clone was detected only a few times. V gene TRBV5-1 combines with J gene TRBJ1-1; D is undetermined. This CDR3 spans 15 amino acids. Germline V gives CDR1 SGHRS, CDR2 YFSETQ. V was pared by 1 base and J by 0 bases, with 10 bases between. Here the CDR3 DNA reads TGCGCCAGCAGCTTGAGAGGGAACATGAACACTGAAGCTTTCTTT. This codes for CASSLRGNMNTEAFF.

In DNA form, the CDR3 reads TGCGCCAGCAGCCAAGAGGGCCACTCAAGTTACACAGATACGCAGTATTTT. This sequence encodes CASSQEGHSSYTDTQYF. The chain has TRBV4-1 and TRBJ2-3; D ambiguous. CDR1 is MGHRA, CDR2 YSYEKL, per germline. V was cut by 0 bases and J by 2 bases, with 15 bases left in between. There are 17 residues in the CDR3.

This clone was seen a handful of times. V usage is TRBV9 and J usage is TRBJ2-5, with a tentative D call TRBD2 (6 bases). Trimming removed 5 bases from V and 4 bases from J, with 18 bases in between. The CDR3 sequence is 15 residues long. CDR1 is SGDLS, CDR2 YYNGEE, per germline. The CDR3 nucleotides are TGTGCCAGCAGTTTTGGGACTCCGGCGGTAGAGACCCAGTACTTC. Its translation: CASSFGTPAVETQYF.

This rearrangement joins TRBV5-4 to TRBJ1-1, with 9 bases identical to TRBD1. Per germline, CDR1 SGHNT and CDR2 YYREEE (reference sequence). The CDR3 has 15 residues. The ends lost 3 bases at V and 1 base at J; junction bases unmatched: 4. CDR3 loop: CASSSTGGRNTEAFF. The DNA for the CDR3 is TGTGCCAGCAGCTCGACAGGGGGAAGGAACACTGAAGCTTTCTTT.

The V and J genes are TRBV30 and TRBJ1-1; D is unclear. The CDR3 runs to 12 residues. Germline assignment: CDR1 GTSNPN and CDR2 SVGIG (reference sequence). V was clipped by 8 bases and J by 1 base, with 11 bases between them. The CDR3 sequence: CALRGGNTEAFF. The CDR3 nucleotides read TGTGCCCTCCGCGGAGGGAACACTGAAGCTTTCTTT.

The DNA for the CDR3 is TGCGCCAGCAGCTTGGCCGCGGGTTTTCCCTACAATGAGCAGTTCTTC. Protein product: CASSLAAGFPYNEQFF. The V call is TRBV5-1, the J call TRBJ2-1; the D gene is possibly TRBD2 (5 bases). Trimming took 0 bases from V and 2 from J, leaving 12 bases between them. Germline CDR1 and CDR2: SGHRS and YFSETQ. The CDR3 covers 16 residues.